This T cell receptor beta chain was identified during a study of blood T cells in healthy people across ages. Notes on the study in general: Measured against age, TCR beta diversity per million T cells decreased in a roughly linear manner.

Of note for this clonotype: Its antigen is not identified.

Germline values: CDR1 MDHEN, CDR2 SYDVKM. This CDR3 is built from 16 residues. V gave up 4 bases and J gave up 2 bases; unmatched junction bases: 6. Alongside a J-beta primer mix, a sample-barcoded 5' primer served in a second PCR lasting roughly 6 to 11 cycles. TCRdb reprocessed the 5' RACE reads via MiXCR and lists one record per CDR3 protein. The sample lists about 680,000 distinct CDR3 sequences; 45% to 50% were seen once. This clonotype originated in a woman in her fifties or sixties in good health. Specimen: blood. This sequence joins TRBV28 and TRBJ2-3, with 10 bases fitting TRBD2. CDR3 coding DNA: TGTGCCAGCAGTTCCACTCTAGCGGGAGACACAGATACGCAGTATTTT. This translates into CASSSTLAGDTDTQYF.